These T cell receptor beta chains were read from a single sample in a study of T-cell reconstitution after alpha-beta-depleted transplantation in children. TCRdb itself ran the PCR reads through MiXCR, one entry per CDR3 protein. The repertoire holds approximately 650,000 distinct CDR3 sequences, with around 13% as singletons. Sample: PBMCs, taken before TCRalphabeta/CD19-depleted stem cell transplant. All receptors derive from a girl aged 2-10 years with congenital amegakaryocytic thrombocytopenia, due to receive a stem cell transplant. CDR3s include the opening cysteine and the closing phenylalanine or tryptophan. The D gene is left open where the match is weak. The size of a clone is reported for some rows only, either as once, few or many, or as a class for expanded clones.

j_gene: TRBJ2-7
v_gene: TRBV20-1
abundance: many
d_gene: NA
CDR3aa: CSARGLTPYEQYF
CDR3nt: TGCAGTGCTAGAGGACTAACGCCCTACGAGCAGTACTTC

j_gene: TRBJ2-7
v_gene: TRBV7-9
abundance: many
d_gene: NA
CDR3aa: CASSTVGYEQYF
CDR3nt: TGTGCCAGTTCCACTGTGGGTTACGAGCAGTACTTC

j_gene: TRBJ2-1
v_gene: TRBV20-1
abundance: many
d_gene: TRBD2
CDR3aa: CSARDPHEASGTNEQFF
CDR3nt: TGCAGTGCTAGAGACCCGCATGAGGCTAGCGGGACCAATGAGCAGTTCTTC

j_gene: TRBJ2-1
v_gene: TRBV30
abundance: many
d_gene: TRBD2
CDR3aa: CAWSVLAGYNEQFF
CDR3nt: TGTGCCTGGAGTGTACTAGCGGGTTACAATGAGCAGTTCTTC

j_gene: TRBJ2-5
v_gene: TRBV20-1
abundance: NA
d_gene: NA
CDR3aa: CSARARQEKETQYF
CDR3nt: TGCAGTGCTAGGGCCAGACAGGAGAAAGAGACCCAGTACTTC

j_gene: TRBJ2-1
v_gene: TRBV9
abundance: many
d_gene: NA
CDR3aa: CASSFSLTRSYNEQFF
CDR3nt: TGTGCCAGCAGCTTCAGCCTGACAAGAAGTTACAATGAGCAGTTCTTC

j_gene: TRBJ2-5
v_gene: TRBV20-1
abundance: NA
d_gene: NA
CDR3aa: CSATRNSGVETQYF
CDR3nt: TGCAGTGCTACCCGGAACTCAGGGGTGGAGACCCAGTACTTC

j_gene: TRBJ2-1
v_gene: TRBV27
abundance: many
d_gene: TRBD2
CDR3aa: CASSYPGLGAEQFF
CDR3nt: TGTGCCAGCAGTTACCCGGGACTAGGTGCTGAGCAGTTCTTC

j_gene: TRBJ2-7
v_gene: TRBV20-1
abundance: once
d_gene: TRBD2
CDR3aa: CSASASGGYEQYF
CDR3nt: TGCAGTGCTAGTGCCAGCGGGGGGTACGAGCAGTACTTC

j_gene: TRBJ2-7
v_gene: TRBV4-2
abundance: many
d_gene: NA
CDR3aa: CASSQEWGRTAYEQYF
CDR3nt: TGTGCCAGCAGCCAAGAATGGGGTCGAACGGCCTACGAGCAGTACTTC

j_gene: TRBJ2-2
v_gene: TRBV5-1
abundance: NA
d_gene: TRBD2
CDR3aa: CASSIGLAGGNTGELFF
CDR3nt: TGCGCCAGCAGCATAGGACTAGCGGGAGGCAACACCGGGGAGCTGTTTTTT

j_gene: TRBJ2-5
v_gene: TRBV12-3/TRBV12-4
abundance: many
d_gene: TRBD2
CDR3aa: CASSSGLAGTQETQYF
CDR3nt: TGTGCCAGCAGTTCTGGACTAGCGGGAACCCAAGAGACCCAGTACTTC

j_gene: TRBJ1-1
v_gene: TRBV5-1
abundance: few
d_gene: NA
CDR3aa: CASSLTGMSTEAFF
CDR3nt: TGCGCCAGCAGCTTGACAGGGATGAGTACTGAAGCTTTCTTT

j_gene: TRBJ2-3
v_gene: TRBV20-1
abundance: NA
d_gene: TRBD2
CDR3aa: CSARVRTSGSPRTDTQYF
CDR3nt: TGCAGTGCTAGAGTGAGGACTAGCGGGAGTCCCCGCACAGATACGCAGTATTTT

j_gene: TRBJ2-7
v_gene: TRBV20-1
abundance: NA
d_gene: NA
CDR3aa: CSALGGRSFYEQYF
CDR3nt: TGCAGTGCGTTGGGGGGCCGGAGCTTTTACGAGCAGTACTTC

j_gene: TRBJ2-5
v_gene: TRBV5-1
abundance: many
d_gene: TRBD2
CDR3aa: CASSLLAGVTETQYF
CDR3nt: TGCGCCAGCAGCTTGCTTGCGGGAGTGACGGAGACCCAGTACTTC

j_gene: TRBJ1-1
v_gene: TRBV7-2
abundance: NA
d_gene: NA
CDR3aa: CASSPSRVNSEAFF
CDR3nt: TGTGCCAGCAGCCCATCCAGGGTAAACTCTGAAGCTTTCTTT